The sequence of this TCR beta chain was determined in a study of OX40 agonist ivuxolimab in advanced cancers. Sequencing was performed with immunoSEQ multiplex PCR; in TCRdb, only in-frame clones are kept and a portion is missing. The table records approximately 76,000 clones, approximately 85% of them present only once. Germline-derived CDR1 and CDR2 are MNHEY and SVGAGI. Trimming shortened V by 6 bases and J by 4 bases, and 18 bases separated the two germline ends. The CDR3 has 15 residues. Sampling times: baseline, cycle 4 day 1, cycle 7 day 1. The source material was CD4+ or CD8+ T cells sorted from blood, sampled in a trial of the OX40 agonist ivuxolimab. This sequence was found in an adult with an advanced solid tumor such as melanoma, head and neck, liver or kidney cancer. The chain links TRBV6-5 to TRBJ1-1; the D gene is possibly TRBD1 (6 bases). The CDR3 DNA reads TGTGCCAGCAGCCCCCTTGGGGGGCCGGGCACTGAAGCTTTCTTT. Protein: CASSPLGGPGTEAFF.